Listed below are T cell receptor beta chains from one sample, sequenced in a study of identifying expanded T cells in peripheral blood. This table comes from immunoSEQ multiplex PCR, and its TCRdb copy is limited to in-frame clones, with some not included. The table has 70,000 or so clones, roughly 90% seen once. What was sequenced was blood. Source of these receptors: a person aged 18 to 70 in good health. The CDR3 runs from the conserved cysteine through the conserved F or W. The D gene is left open where the match is weak. Rows give clone size only sometimes, using once, few, many, or a class for an expanded clone.

D	size	J	V	DNA	CDR3
TRBD2	-	TRBJ2-7	TRBV7-2	TGTGCCAGCAGCCGAACATCTAGCGGCTCCTACGAGCAGTACTTC	CASSRTSSGSYEQYF
-	-	TRBJ1-1	TRBV9	TGTGCCAGCAGCGCTTCAGGGTCACCTAGGGCTTTCTTT	CASSASGSPRAFF
TRBD1	-	TRBJ2-2	TRBV7-2	TGTGCCAGCAGCCTCGGGACAGACACCGGGGAGCTGTTTTTT	CASSLGTDTGELFF
-	-	TRBJ1-1	TRBV7-6	TGTGCCAGCAGCTCCAGCAGGACTGAAGCTTTCTTT	CASSSSRTEAFF
-	-	TRBJ2-3	TRBV5-4	TGTGCCAGCTCTGCAGCGAGGAGGGGCACAGATACGCAGTATTTT	CASSAARRGTDTQYF
-	-	TRBJ2-7	TRBV28	TGTGCCAGCAAAGACCAGGTTATAGGCGAGCAGTACTTC	CASKDQVIGEQYF
TRBD2	-	TRBJ2-1	TRBV5-4	TGTGCCAGCAGCAAGAGCGGGACCACCTCCTACAATGAGCAGTTCTTC	CASSKSGTTSYNEQFF
-	-	TRBJ1-5	TRBV10-1	TGCGCCAGCAGCCTTACTCAGGATCAGCCCCAGCATTTT	CASSLTQDQPQHF
TRBD1	-	TRBJ2-7	TRBV6-6	TGTGCCAGCAGTAGGACAGGGGGAAACGAGCAGTACTTC	CASSRTGGNEQYF
-	-	TRBJ2-7	TRBV4-3	TGCGCCAGCAGTCCACAGCCTTATTTCTACGAGCAGTACTTC	CASSPQPYFYEQYF
TRBD1	-	TRBJ1-1	TRBV6-6	TGTGCCAGCAGTTTGACAGGGGAAACTGAAGCTTTCTTT	CASSLTGETEAFF
-	-	TRBJ1-1	TRBV29-1	TGCAGCGTTGATTTGGGGCAGAGAAACACTGAAGCTTTCTTT	CSVDLGQRNTEAFF
-	-	TRBJ1-3	TRBV11-2	TGTGCCAGCAGACAAACAGGGACTGGAAACACCATATATTTT	CASRQTGTGNTIYF
-	-	TRBJ2-1	TRBV5-1	TGCGCCAGCCGGGACTCCTCATTCGATGAGCAGTTCTTC	CASRDSSFDEQFF
-	once	TRBJ1-4	TRBV4-1	TGCGCCAGCAGCCAAGCGGGGTGGAGGAGTGAAAAACTGTTTTTT	CASSQAGWRSEKLFF
TRBD2	-	TRBJ2-1	TRBV29-1	TGCAGCGTTGATGGGTTTGGCGGGAGGAGGGGCAATGAGCAGTTCTTC	CSVDGFGGRRGNEQFF
-	-	TRBJ2-3	TRBV27	TGTGCCAGCAGTTACGGGGCTAGAGATACGCAGTATTTT	CASSYGARDTQYF
TRBD2	-	TRBJ2-3	TRBV6-6	TGTGCCAGCAGGCGGTCCGGGACTAGTTCAGATACGCAGTATTTT	CASRRSGTSSDTQYF
TRBD2	-	TRBJ2-7	TRBV27	TGTGCCAGCAGTTGGCTAGCGGGGGGTTCCTCCTACGAGCAGTACTTC	CASSWLAGGSSYEQYF
-	-	TRBJ1-4	TRBV27	TGTGCCAGCAGTTTAACAACGAATGAAAAACTGTTTTTT	CASSLTTNEKLFF
-	-	TRBJ2-3	TRBV7-2	TGTGCCAGCAGCTTTAGAGGGGACACAGATACGCAGTATTTT	CASSFRGDTDTQYF
-	once	TRBJ2-3	TRBV9	TGTGCCAGCAGCGCACAAGCTAGCACAGATACGCAGTATTTT	CASSAQASTDTQYF
-	-	TRBJ1-1	TRBV27	TGTGCCAGCAGTTTATACGGGGGGAGTATGAACACTGAAGCTTTCTTT	CASSLYGGSMNTEAFF
TRBD1	few	TRBJ1-5	TRBV2	TGTGCCAGCAGTGGGACAGGTAGCAATCAGCCCCAGCATTTT	CASSGTGSNQPQHF
-	-	TRBJ2-1	TRBV5-8	TGTGCCAGCAGCTTCGGACAGTCGATATTCAATGAGCAGTTCTTC	CASSFGQSIFNEQFF
-	-	TRBJ1-1	TRBV6-6	TGTGCCAGCACCCACGGGGGGGGCACTGAAGCTTTCTTT	CASTHGGGTEAFF
-	once	TRBJ1-3	TRBV7-2	TGTGCCAGCAGCTTAACTCTCGGGGCAGGAAACACCATATATTTT	CASSLTLGAGNTIYF
-	-	TRBJ2-3	TRBV18	TGTGCCAGCTCACCACCGGCGGAAGCTAGCACAGATACGCAGTATTTT	CASSPPAEASTDTQYF
-	-	TRBJ2-6	TRBV4-1	TGCGCCAGCAGCCAAGATCCGGGTACTGGGGCCAACGTCCTGACTTTC	CASSQDPGTGANVLTF
-	-	TRBJ2-3	TRBV7-6	TGTGCCTATAGAAGGGGACGATACACAGATACGCAGTATTTT	CAYRRGRYTDTQYF
-	-	TRBJ2-1	TRBV7-3	TGTGCCAGCAGCTCTCGTCGTTACAATGAGCAGTTCTTC	CASSSRRYNEQFF
TRBD2	-	TRBJ2-1	TRBV29-1	TGCAGCGCAACCGGGACTAGCGGGAGTCATGAGCAGTTCTTC	CSATGTSGSHEQFF
-	-	TRBJ1-5	TRBV19	TGTGCCAGTAGTATAGGACCGGGGTTAGGAGGTCAGCCCCAGCATTTT	CASSIGPGLGGQPQHF
TRBD1	few	TRBJ2-1	TRBV28	TGTGCCAGCAGTACCGGGACAGCATTGTTCTTC	CASSTGTALFF
-	-	TRBJ1-2	TRBV7-2	TGTGCCAGCAGCGTGAACAGGGTAGCTAACTATGGCTACACCTTC	CASSVNRVANYGYTF
-	-	TRBJ1-1	TRBV18	TGTGCCAGCTCACCATTTAGGGAGCACACTGAAGCTTTCTTT	CASSPFREHTEAFF
-	-	TRBJ1-5	TRBV13	TGTGCCAGCAGCTTATCAGGGACCGACCTTAATCAGCCCCAGCATTTT	CASSLSGTDLNQPQHF
-	-	TRBJ2-7	TRBV2	TGTGCCAGCAGTGTGGCACAGGGAGGCTACGAGCAGTACTTC	CASSVAQGGYEQYF
TRBD2	-	TRBJ2-3	TRBV18	TGTGCCAGCTCACCTCTTCGTCCTTCCGGGACTAGCCCCGCTGTTGTGGCGCAGTATTTT	CASSPLRPSGTSPAVVAQYF
TRBD1	-	TRBJ1-4	TRBV28	TGTGCCAGCAGTTCTACAGGGGTAACTGAAAAACTGTTTTTT	CASSSTGVTEKLFF
-	-	TRBJ2-7	TRBV19	TGTGCCAGTAGTCCCGGGGACGAGCAGTACTTC	CASSPGDEQYF
TRBD2	once	TRBJ2-7	TRBV6-5	TGTGCCAGCAGTTACTCACTAGCGGGGGGTTACGAGCAGTACTTC	CASSYSLAGGYEQYF
-	-	TRBJ2-3	TRBV7-8	TGTGCCAGCAGCTTTGCGGGAACCACAGATACGCAGTATTTT	CASSFAGTTDTQYF
-	-	TRBJ2-5	TRBV7-2	TGTGCCAGCAGCCAACTAGAGGAAGAGACCCAGTACTTC	CASSQLEEETQYF
TRBD2	-	TRBJ2-7	TRBV6-1	TGTGCCAGCAGTTTAGCGGGGTCAAACTACGAGCAGTACTTC	CASSLAGSNYEQYF
TRBD1	-	TRBJ1-1	TRBV9	TGTGCCAGCAGCGGAGGGACAGGGGGTAACACTGAAGCTTTCTTT	CASSGGTGGNTEAFF
-	-	TRBJ2-3	TRBV6-1	TGTGCCAGCAGTGTCCTCGGGACCTACACAGATACGCAGTATTTT	CASSVLGTYTDTQYF
-	once	TRBJ1-2	TRBV29-1	TGCAGCGACCGGGGCCTCTATGGCTACACCTTC	CSDRGLYGYTF